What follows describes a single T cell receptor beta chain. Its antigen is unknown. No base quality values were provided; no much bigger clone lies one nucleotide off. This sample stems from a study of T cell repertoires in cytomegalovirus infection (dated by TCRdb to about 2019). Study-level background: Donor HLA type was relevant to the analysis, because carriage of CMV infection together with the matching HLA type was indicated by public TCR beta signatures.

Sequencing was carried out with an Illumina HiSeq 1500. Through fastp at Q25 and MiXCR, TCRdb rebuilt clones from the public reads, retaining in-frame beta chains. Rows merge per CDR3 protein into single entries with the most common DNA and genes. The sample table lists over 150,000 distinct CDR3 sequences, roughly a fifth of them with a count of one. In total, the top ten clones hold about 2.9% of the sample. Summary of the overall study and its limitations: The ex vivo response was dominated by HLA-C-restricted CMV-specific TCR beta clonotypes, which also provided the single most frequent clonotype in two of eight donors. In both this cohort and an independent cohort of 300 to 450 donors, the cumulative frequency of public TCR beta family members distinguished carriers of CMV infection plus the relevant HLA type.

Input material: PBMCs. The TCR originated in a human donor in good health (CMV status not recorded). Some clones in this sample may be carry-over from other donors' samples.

The CDR3: CSVLTGGTEGTGELFF. The DNA sequence is as follows: TGCAGCGTCCTAACCGGGGGGACCGAGGGGACCGGGGAGCTGTTTTTT. The chain is encoded by TRBV29-1 joined to TRBJ2-2, and 7 junctional nucleotides match TRBD2. V is cut back by 6 bases and J by 5 bases, with 15 bases in the junction unmatched. The CDR3 numbers 16 residues from cysteine through phenylalanine. The CDR3 DNA has 48 bases and is translated from base 1. From a lookup of the germline V gene, CDR1 and CDR2 are SQVTM and ANQGSEA.